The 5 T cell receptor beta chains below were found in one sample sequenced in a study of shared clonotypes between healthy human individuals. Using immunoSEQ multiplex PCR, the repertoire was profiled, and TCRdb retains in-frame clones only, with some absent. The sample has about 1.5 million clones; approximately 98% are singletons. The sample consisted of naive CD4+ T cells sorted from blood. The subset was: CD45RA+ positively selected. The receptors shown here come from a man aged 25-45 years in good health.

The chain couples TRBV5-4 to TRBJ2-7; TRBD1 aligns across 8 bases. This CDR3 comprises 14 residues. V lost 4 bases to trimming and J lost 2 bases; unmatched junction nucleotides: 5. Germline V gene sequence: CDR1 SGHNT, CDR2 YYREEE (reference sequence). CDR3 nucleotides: TGTGCCAGCAGCCAGGGACAGGCTACCTACGAGCAGTACTTC. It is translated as CASSQGQATYEQYF.

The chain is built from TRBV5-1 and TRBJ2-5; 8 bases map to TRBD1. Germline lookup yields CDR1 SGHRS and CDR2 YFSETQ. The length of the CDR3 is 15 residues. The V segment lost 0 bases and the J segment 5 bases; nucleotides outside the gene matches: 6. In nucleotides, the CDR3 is TGCGCCAGCAGCTTGGTCCAGGGGGCCGGGGAGACCCAGTACTTC. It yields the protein CASSLVQGAGETQYF.

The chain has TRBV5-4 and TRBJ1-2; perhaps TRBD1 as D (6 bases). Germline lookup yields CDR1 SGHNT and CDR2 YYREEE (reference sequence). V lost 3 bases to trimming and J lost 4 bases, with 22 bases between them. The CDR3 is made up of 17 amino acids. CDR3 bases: TGTGCCAGCAGCTCGGAGGTGGTGGGAGGGGGAGTCTATGGCTACACCTTC. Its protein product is CASSSEVVGGGVYGYTF. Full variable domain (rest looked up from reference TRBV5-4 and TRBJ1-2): ETGVTQSPTHLIKTRGQQVTLRCSSQSGHNTVSWYQQALGQGPQFIFQYYREEENGRGNFPPRFSGLQFPNYSSELNVNALELDDSALYLCASSSEVVGGGVYGYTFGSGTRLTVV.

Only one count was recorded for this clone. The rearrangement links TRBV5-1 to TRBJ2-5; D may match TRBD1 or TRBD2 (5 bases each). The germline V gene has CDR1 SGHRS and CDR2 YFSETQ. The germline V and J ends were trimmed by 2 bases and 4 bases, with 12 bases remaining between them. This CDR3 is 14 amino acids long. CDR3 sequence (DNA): TGCGCCAGCAGCTTAGAGGGGCGGACAGAGACCCAGTACTTC. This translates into CASSLEGRTETQYF.

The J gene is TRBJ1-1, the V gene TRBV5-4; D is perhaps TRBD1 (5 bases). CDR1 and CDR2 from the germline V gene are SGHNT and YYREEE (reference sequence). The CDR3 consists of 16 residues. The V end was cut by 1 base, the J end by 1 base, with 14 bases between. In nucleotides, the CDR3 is TGTGCCAGCAGCTTGTACCAGGGAGGGGAGAACACTGAAGCTTTCTTT. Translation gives CASSLYQGGENTEAFF.